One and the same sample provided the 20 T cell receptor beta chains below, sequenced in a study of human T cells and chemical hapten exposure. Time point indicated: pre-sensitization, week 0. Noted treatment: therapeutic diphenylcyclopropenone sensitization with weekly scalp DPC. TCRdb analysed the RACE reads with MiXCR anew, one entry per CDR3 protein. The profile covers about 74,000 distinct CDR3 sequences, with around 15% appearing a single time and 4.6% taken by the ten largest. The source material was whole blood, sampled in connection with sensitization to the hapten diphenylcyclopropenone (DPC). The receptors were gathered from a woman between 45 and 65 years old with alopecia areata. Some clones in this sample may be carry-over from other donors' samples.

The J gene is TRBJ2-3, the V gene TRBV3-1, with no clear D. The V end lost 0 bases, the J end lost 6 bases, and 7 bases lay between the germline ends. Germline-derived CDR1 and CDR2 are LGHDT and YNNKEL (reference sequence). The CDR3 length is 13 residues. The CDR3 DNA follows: TGTGCCAGCAGCCAAGACGTCGCCGATACGCAGTATTTT. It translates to CASSQDVADTQYF.

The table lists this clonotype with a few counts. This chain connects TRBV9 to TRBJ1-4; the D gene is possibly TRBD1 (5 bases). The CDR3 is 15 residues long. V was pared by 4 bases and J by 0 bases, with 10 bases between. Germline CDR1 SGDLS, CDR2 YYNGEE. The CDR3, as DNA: TGTGCCAGCAGCCTAAGGGGTGCAACTAATGAAAAACTGTTTTTT. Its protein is CASSLRGATNEKLFF. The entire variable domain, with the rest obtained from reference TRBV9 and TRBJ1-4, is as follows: DSGVTQTPKHLITATGQRVTLRCSPRSGDLSVYWYQQSLDQGLQFLIQYYNGEERAKGNILERFSAQQFPDLHSELNLSSLELGDSALYFCASSLRGATNEKLFFGSGTQLSVL.

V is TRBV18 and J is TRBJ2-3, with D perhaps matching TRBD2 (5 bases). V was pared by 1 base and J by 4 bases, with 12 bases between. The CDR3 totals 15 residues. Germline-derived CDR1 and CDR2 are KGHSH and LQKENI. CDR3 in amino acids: CASSPLDSVADTQYF. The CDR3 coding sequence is TGTGCCAGCTCACCACTGGACTCAGTCGCAGATACGCAGTATTTT.

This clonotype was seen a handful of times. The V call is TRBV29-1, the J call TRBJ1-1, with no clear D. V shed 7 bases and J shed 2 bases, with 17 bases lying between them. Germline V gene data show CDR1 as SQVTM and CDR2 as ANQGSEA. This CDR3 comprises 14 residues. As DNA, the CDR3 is TGCAGCGCCGTCCCGATGGGTCTTAACACTGAAGCTTTCTTT. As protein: CSAVPMGLNTEAFF.

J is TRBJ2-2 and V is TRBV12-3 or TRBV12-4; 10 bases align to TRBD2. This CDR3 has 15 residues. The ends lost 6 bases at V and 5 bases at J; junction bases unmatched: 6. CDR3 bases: TGTGCCAGCAGAAAAGCGGGAGGGCCTACCGGGGAGCTGTTTTTT. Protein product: CASRKAGGPTGELFF.

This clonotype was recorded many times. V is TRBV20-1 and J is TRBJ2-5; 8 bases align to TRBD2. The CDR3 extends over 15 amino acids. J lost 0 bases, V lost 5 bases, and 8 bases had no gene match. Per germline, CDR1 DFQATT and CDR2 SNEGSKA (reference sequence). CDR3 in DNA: TGCAGTGCTGGAAAGGCGGGAGGAAACCAAGAGACCCAGTACTTC. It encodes CSAGKAGGNQETQYF.

The CDR3 sequence: CASSLRTGLAATYEQYF. CDR3 DNA sequence: TGTGCCAGCAGCCTTAGAACGGGACTAGCCGCTACCTACGAGCAGTACTTC. The chain employs TRBV7-2 and TRBJ2-7; 9 nucleotides agree with TRBD2. The CDR3 has 17 amino acids. The V and J ends lost 5 bases and 2 bases, in that order; junction bases with no gene match: 13. Germline loops: CDR1 SGHTA, CDR2 FQGNSA.

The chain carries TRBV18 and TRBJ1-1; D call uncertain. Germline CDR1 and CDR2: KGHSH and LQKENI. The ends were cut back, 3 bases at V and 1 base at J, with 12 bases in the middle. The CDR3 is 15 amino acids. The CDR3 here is CASSPVPAANTEAFF. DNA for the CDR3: TGTGCCAGCTCACCTGTCCCAGCGGCGAACACTGAAGCTTTCTTT.

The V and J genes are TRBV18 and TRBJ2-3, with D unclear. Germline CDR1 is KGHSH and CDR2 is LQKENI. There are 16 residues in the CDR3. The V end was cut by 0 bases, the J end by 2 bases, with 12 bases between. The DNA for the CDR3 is TGTGCCAGCTCACCACCCTCTCAGGTGAACACAGATACGCAGTATTTT. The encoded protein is CASSPPSQVNTDTQYF.

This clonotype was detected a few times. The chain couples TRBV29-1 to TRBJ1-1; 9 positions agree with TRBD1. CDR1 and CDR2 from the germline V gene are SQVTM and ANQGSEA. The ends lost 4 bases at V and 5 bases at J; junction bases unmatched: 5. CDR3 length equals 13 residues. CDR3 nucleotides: TGCAGCGTTGGGACAGGGGTATTTACTGAAGCTTTCTTT. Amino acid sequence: CSVGTGVFTEAFF.

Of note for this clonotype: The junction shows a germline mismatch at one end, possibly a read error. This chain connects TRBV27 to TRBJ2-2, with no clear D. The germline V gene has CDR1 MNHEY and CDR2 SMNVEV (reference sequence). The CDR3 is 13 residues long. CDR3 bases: TGTGCCAGCAGTATATCGGGCGCCGGGGAGCTGTTTTTT. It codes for CASSISGAGELFF.

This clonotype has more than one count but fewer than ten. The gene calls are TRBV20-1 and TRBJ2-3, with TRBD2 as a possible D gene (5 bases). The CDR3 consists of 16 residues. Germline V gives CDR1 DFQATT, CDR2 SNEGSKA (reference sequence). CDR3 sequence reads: CRAHTGMLAAPDTQYF. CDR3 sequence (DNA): TGCAGAGCACATACGGGAATGTTGGCAGCCCCAGATACGCAGTATTTT.

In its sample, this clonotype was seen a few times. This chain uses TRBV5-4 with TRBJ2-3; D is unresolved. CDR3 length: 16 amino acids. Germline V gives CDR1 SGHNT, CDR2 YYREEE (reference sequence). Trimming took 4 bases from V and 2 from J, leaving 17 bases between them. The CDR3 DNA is TGTGCCAGCAGCCAGACGGTTTCTCAATACACAGATACGCAGTATTTT. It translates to CASSQTVSQYTDTQYF.

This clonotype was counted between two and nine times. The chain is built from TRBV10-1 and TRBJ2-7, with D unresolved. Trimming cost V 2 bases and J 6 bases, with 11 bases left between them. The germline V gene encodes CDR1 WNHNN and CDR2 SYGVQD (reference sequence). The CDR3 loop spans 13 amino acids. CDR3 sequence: CASSEGLMSEQYF. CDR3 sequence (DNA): TGCGCCAGCAGTGAGGGGCTTATGAGCGAGCAGTACTTC.

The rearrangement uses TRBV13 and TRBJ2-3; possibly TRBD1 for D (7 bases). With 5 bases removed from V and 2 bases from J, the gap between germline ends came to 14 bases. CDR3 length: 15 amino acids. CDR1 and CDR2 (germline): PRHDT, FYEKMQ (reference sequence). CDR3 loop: CASSARDSPTDTQYF. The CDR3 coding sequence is TGTGCCAGCAGCGCGCGGGACAGCCCCACAGATACGCAGTATTTT.

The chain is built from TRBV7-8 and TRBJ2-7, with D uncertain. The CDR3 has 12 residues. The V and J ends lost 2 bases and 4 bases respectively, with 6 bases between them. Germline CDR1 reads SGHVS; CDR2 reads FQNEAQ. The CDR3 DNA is TGTGCCAGCAGCTTATCTGTTTACGAGCAGTACTTC. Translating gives CASSLSVYEQYF.

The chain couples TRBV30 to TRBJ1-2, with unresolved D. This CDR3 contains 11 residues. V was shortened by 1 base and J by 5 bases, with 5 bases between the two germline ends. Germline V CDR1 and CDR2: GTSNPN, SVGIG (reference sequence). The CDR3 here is CAWSETYGYTF. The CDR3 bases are TGTGCCTGGAGTGAAACTTATGGCTACACCTTC.

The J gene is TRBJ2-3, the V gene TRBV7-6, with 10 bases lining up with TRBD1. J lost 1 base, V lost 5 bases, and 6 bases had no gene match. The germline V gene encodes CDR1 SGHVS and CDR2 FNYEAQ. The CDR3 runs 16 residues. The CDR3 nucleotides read TGTGCCAGCAGCAGTAGGACAGGGGGTGGCACAGATACGCAGTATTTT. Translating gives CASSSRTGGGTDTQYF. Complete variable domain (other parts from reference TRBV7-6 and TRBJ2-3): GAGVSQSPRYKVTKRGQDVALRCDPISGHVSLYWYRQALGQGPEFLTYFNYEAQQDKSGLPNDRFSAERPEGSISTLTIQRTEQRDSAMYRCASSSRTGGGTDTQYFGPGTRLTVL.

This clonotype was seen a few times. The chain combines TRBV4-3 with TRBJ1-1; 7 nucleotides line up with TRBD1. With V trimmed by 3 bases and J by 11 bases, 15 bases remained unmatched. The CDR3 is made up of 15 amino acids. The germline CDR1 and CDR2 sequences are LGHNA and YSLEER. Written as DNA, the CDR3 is TGCGCCAGCAGCCAGTCGCCCCGGGACAGTCTGTTCGCTTTCTTT. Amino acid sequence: CASSQSPRDSLFAFF.

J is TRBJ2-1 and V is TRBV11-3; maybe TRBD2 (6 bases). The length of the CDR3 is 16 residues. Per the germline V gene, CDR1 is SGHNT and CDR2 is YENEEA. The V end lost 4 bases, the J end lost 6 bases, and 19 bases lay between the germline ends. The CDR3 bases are TGTGCCAGCAGCTGGTCTACCGGGACTGGGGTCAATGAGCAGTTCTTC. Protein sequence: CASSWSTGTGVNEQFF.